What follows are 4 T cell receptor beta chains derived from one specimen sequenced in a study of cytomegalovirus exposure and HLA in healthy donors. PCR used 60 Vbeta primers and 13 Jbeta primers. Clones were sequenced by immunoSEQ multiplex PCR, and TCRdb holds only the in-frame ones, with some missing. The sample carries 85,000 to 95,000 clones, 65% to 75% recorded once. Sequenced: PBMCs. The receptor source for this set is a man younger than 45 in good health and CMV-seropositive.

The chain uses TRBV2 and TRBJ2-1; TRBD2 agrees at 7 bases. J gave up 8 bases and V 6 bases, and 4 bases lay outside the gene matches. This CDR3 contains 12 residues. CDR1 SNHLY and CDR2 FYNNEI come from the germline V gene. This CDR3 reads CASRRGGDEQFF. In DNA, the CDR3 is TGTGCCAGCAGGAGGGGAGGGGATGAGCAGTTCTTC.

In nucleotides, the CDR3 is TGTGCCAGCAGCTTATCAGACAGATTTAATTCACCCCTCCACTTT. Protein product: CASSLSDRFNSPLHF. The rearrangement uses TRBV7-8 and TRBJ1-6; a possible D gene is TRBD1 (5 bases). Germline V gene data show CDR1 as SGHVS and CDR2 as FQNEAQ. The CDR3 extends over 15 amino acids. The germline V and J ends were trimmed by 2 bases and 6 bases, with 11 bases remaining between them.

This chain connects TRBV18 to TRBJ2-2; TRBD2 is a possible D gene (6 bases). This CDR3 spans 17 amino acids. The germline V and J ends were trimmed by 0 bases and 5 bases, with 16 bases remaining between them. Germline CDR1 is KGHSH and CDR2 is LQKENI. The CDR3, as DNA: TGTGCCAGCTCACCACCCACAGGAGGGCGCCTTACCGGGGAGCTGTTTTTT. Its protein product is CASSPPTGGRLTGELFF.

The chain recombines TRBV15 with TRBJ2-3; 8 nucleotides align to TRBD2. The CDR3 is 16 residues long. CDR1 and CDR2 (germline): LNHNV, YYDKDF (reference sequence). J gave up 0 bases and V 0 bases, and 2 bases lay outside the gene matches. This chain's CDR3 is CATSRDREGSTDTQYF. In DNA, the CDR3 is TGTGCCACCAGCAGAGATCGGGAGGGTAGCACAGATACGCAGTATTTT.